Included here is one T cell receptor (beta chain) sequence, with context. It has no known antigen specificity. No quality values exist for individual bases; no much larger clone is one base distant. The entry originates in a study of OX40 agonist ivuxolimab in advanced cancers. Describing the broader study: Ivuxolimab was an agonistic, fully human IgG2 monoclonal antibody directed against OX40 (CD134), a costimulatory receptor. Intravenous ivuxolimab was administered to patients every 2 weeks at six dose levels: 0.01, 0.1, 0.3, 1.5, 3 and 10 mg/kg. Of the approximately 50 patients in dose escalation, around 19 had hepatocellular carcinoma, approximately 15 had melanoma, 9 had renal cell carcinoma and 9 had head and neck cancer. In the dose-escalation cohort, over 65% of patients were male, and the mean age was about 55 years, with a range of 23 to 79. Patients were allowed to have had prior anti-PD-1, anti-PD-L1 or anti-CTLA-4 therapy, and 40% to 45% of the dose-escalation patients had previously received checkpoint inhibitors. Three dose-escalation patients achieved partial responses, one with hepatocellular carcinoma and two with cutaneous melanoma. Peripheral TCRbeta sequencing aimed to test whether ivuxolimab altered TCR sequence diversity and caused clonal T-cell expansion. The monotherapy dose-escalation portion (N ≈ 50 patients) of the phase I ivuxolimab trial is reported in the paper. The research as a whole found: In partial responders in the 0.1-3.0 mg/kg groups, normalized peripheral clonal expansion was found to be among the lowest, especially among CD8+ T cells. After ivuxolimab, expanded clones were on average more numerous among CD8+ T cells than among CD4+ T cells. Low levels of normalized T-cell clonal expansion were also shown by some nonresponding patients. The antigen specificity of the clonally expanded peripheral T cells was not determined. At doses of 0.1 to 3.0 mg/kg, clonal expansion of both CD4+ and CD8+ T cells in blood was seen between baseline and week 6.

The CDR3, cysteine through phenylalanine, is 14 amino acids long. Only the CDR3 DNA stays, 42 bases, in frame from base 1. Reading the germline V gene (reference sequence) gives CDR1 LNHDA and CDR2 SQIVND. V sheds 1 base and J sheds 5 bases, leaving 9 bases between their ends. Genomic DNA was isolated from the sorted cells so that the TCRbeta CDR3 region could be sequenced. The immunoSEQ Assay was used to sequence the TCRbeta CDR3 regions. TCRdb holds this immuneACCESS table with in-frame rearrangements only. Some clones are missing; in checked studies, unresolved V genes explain under half, and the rest has no known cause. The sample contains about 19,000 clones, nearly 70% of them found a single time. In total, the top ten clones hold roughly 12% of the sample. Patients with a history of autoimmune disease or receiving systemic immunosuppression were excluded from the trial. In every dose cohort, peripheral blood was drawn for TCR sequencing at baseline, cycle 4 day 1, and cycle 7 day 1. The samples were drawn from a first-in-human, open-label, multicenter phase I dose-escalation trial of ivuxolimab. The trial enrolled adults with locally advanced or metastatic head and neck squamous cell, hepatocellular, melanoma or renal cell carcinoma. Before TCR sequencing, CD4+ T cells and CD8+ T cells from peripheral blood were sorted into separate populations.

Here the chain combines TRBV19 and TRBJ2-1, with the D gene call left open. Source: CD4+ or CD8+ T cells sorted from blood, taken in a trial of the OX40 agonist ivuxolimab. The clonotype originates from an adult with an advanced solid tumor such as melanoma, head and neck, liver or kidney cancer. The sequence in DNA is TGTGCCAGTAGTATAGGGAGCACGAACAATGAGCAGTTCTTC. Translated, this is CASSIGSTNNEQFF.